The TCR beta chain under discussion was sequenced for a study of cytomegalovirus exposure and HLA in healthy donors. Study-level background: HLA-typed donors were the source of approximately 80 million unique TCRs held in an early data release.

Turning to this clone: The antigen is unknown.

PCR amplification relied on 60 Vbeta primers (plus 13 Jbeta primers). Libraries were prepared by immunoSEQ multiplex PCR; TCRdb keeps only in-frame clonotypes and omits some of them. Of 170,000 or so clones listed, roughly 78% are singletons. Study observations and caveats: Among TCR beta chains, those listed as cytomegalovirus-associated numbered about 160.

CDR3 length: 12 amino acids. The V gene's germline CDR1 is SGHVS and CDR2 FNYEAQ. Trimming stripped 5 bases from V and 3 bases from J, with 7 bases between. The chain carries TRBV7-6 and TRBJ2-5; D gene ambiguous. The sequenced sample consisted of PBMCs. This receptor was taken from a woman between 50 and 59 years old in good health and CMV-seropositive. The CDR3 coding sequence is TGTGCCAGCAGCCTCACGGAAGAGACCCAGTACTTC. Its protein product is CASSLTEETQYF.